The rows below give T cell receptor beta chains drawn from one sample of a study of cytomegalovirus exposure and HLA in healthy donors. Clones were sequenced by immunoSEQ multiplex PCR, and TCRdb holds only the in-frame ones, with some missing. The sample contains 70,000 to 95,000 clones, 62% of which appear only once. The sample taken for sequencing was PBMCs. The receptors derive from a woman aged 25 to 39 in good health and CMV-seropositive. CDR3s include the opening cysteine and the closing phenylalanine or tryptophan. The D gene is left open where the match is weak. Clone size is stated in some rows and not others, as once, few, many or a class when expanded.

TRBJ2-1	TRBV30	TRBD2	NA	CAWSKGLAGGNEQFF	TGTGCCTGGAGCAAGGGACTAGCGGGGGGTAATGAGCAGTTCTTC
TRBJ1-3	TRBV30	NA	NA	CAWSPQGLSGNTIYF	TGTGCCTGGAGTCCACAGGGCCTCTCTGGAAACACCATATATTTT
TRBJ1-1	TRBV5-4	NA	NA	CASSSGLSTEAFF	TGTGCCAGCAGCTCCGGACTGAGCACTGAAGCTTTCTTT
TRBJ2-3	TRBV18	TRBD2	NA	CASSEVLAGGADTQYF	TGTGCCAGCTCAGAAGTACTAGCGGGGGGCGCAGATACGCAGTATTTT
TRBJ1-1	TRBV6-5	NA	few	CASSYLGGTAEAFF	TGTGCCAGCAGTTACTTGGGCGGGACGGCTGAAGCTTTCTTT
TRBJ2-7	TRBV5-5	NA	NA	CASNNRDGTYEQYF	TGTGCCAGCAACAACAGGGACGGAACCTACGAGCAGTACTTC
TRBJ2-7	TRBV9	TRBD2	NA	CASGPGTSVLYEQYF	TGTGCCAGCGGTCCCGGGACTAGCGTTTTATACGAGCAGTACTTC
TRBJ1-4	TRBV9	NA	NA	CASSIGGQESEKLFF	TGTGCCAGCAGCATTGGCGGGCAGGAGAGCGAAAAACTGTTTTTT
TRBJ1-1	TRBV9	NA	NA	CASSTQGTEAFF	TGTGCCAGCAGCACGCAGGGCACTGAAGCTTTCTTT
TRBJ2-5	TRBV5-4	TRBD2	NA	CASSSPGGAQETQYF	TGTGCCAGCAGCTCCCCCGGGGGGGCCCAAGAGACCCAGTACTTC
TRBJ1-2	TRBV2	TRBD1	NA	CASSVYRGQSGYPF	TGTGCCAGCAGTGTTTACAGGGGGCAAAGTGGCTACCCCTTC
TRBJ2-5	TRBV12-5	NA	NA	CASGLAPGVVGGETQYF	TGTGCTAGTGGTTTGGCCCCTGGGGTTGTGGGCGGGGAGACCCAGTACTTC
TRBJ1-2	TRBV6-5	NA	NA	CASSYSGLLANYGYTF	TGTGCCAGCAGTTACTCCGGACTGTTGGCTAACTATGGCTACACCTTC
TRBJ2-7	TRBV27	NA	NA	CASSPRGDYEQYF	TGTGCCAGCAGCCCCAGGGGGGACTACGAGCAGTACTTC
TRBJ1-1	TRBV6-1	TRBD1	once	CASSAPRQGPDEAFF	TGTGCCAGCAGTGCCCCGAGACAGGGGCCGGATGAAGCTTTCTTT
TRBJ2-3	TRBV2	TRBD2	NA	CASRTSGGADTQYF	TGTGCCAGCAGGACTAGCGGGGGAGCAGATACGCAGTATTTT
TRBJ2-3	TRBV9	NA	NA	CASNVASGFTDTQYF	TGTGCCAGCAACGTAGCTTCCGGGTTCACAGATACGCAGTATTTT
TRBJ2-3	TRBV6-5	NA	NA	CASTGGATQYF	TGTGCCAGCACCGGGGGTGCTACGCAGTATTTT